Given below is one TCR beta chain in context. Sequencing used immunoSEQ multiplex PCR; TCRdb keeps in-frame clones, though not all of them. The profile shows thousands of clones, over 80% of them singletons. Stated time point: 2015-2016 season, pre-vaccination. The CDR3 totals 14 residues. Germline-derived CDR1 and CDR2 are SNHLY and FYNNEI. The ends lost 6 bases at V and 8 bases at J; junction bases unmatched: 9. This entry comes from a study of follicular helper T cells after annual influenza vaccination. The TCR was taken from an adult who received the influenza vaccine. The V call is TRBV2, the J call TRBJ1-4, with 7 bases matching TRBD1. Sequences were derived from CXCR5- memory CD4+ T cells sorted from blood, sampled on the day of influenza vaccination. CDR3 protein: CASRDRTGLEKLFF. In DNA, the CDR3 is TGTGCCAGCAGGGACAGGACAGGTCTGGAAAAACTGTTTTTT. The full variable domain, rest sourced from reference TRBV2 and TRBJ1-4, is EPEVTQTPSHQVTQMGQEVILRCVPISNHLYFYWYRQILGQKVEFLVSFYNNEISEKSEIFDDQFSVERPDGSNFTLKIRSTKLEDSAMYFCASRDRTGLEKLFFGSGTQLSVL.